The 9 T cell receptor beta chains below were found in one sample sequenced in a study of blood T cell repertoires in COVID-19. The assay was immunoSEQ multiplex PCR, and TCRdb's table has in-frame clones only and misses some. Among about 140,000 clones, 84% were seen once, and the ten largest hold less than 4%. Sequencing was performed on PBMCs or T cells enriched from blood (not recorded which). The source is a woman in her fifties or sixties with acute COVID-19.

The gene calls are TRBV4-1 and TRBJ2-7; 11 nucleotides agree with TRBD2. CDR1 MGHRA and CDR2 YSYEKL come from the germline V gene. This CDR3 has 15 residues. V lost 4 bases to trimming and J lost 2 bases; unmatched junction nucleotides: 4. CDR3 coding DNA: TGCGCCAGCAGCCTCGGGACTAGCGGAGCCTACGAGCAGTACTTC. It yields the protein CASSLGTSGAYEQYF.

This chain links TRBV7-8 with TRBJ1-4; no definite D call. The V gene lost 2 bases and the J gene lost 5 bases, with 9 bases spanning the gap. The CDR3 has 14 amino acids. Per the germline V gene, CDR1 is SGHVS and CDR2 is FQNEAQ. The CDR3 DNA reads as TGTGCCAGCAGCTTATCAGGTCTCAATGAAAAACTGTTTTTT. Amino acids: CASSLSGLNEKLFF.

The V call is TRBV5-1, the J call TRBJ1-4; TRBD1 is a possible D gene (5 bases). Germline loops: CDR1 SGHRS, CDR2 YFSETQ. Trimming shortened V by 4 bases and J by 1 base, and 14 bases separated the two germline ends. This CDR3 has 16 residues. The CDR3 sequence is CASSQQGGETNEKLFF. The CDR3 bases are TGCGCCAGCAGCCAGCAGGGAGGAGAAACTAATGAAAAACTGTTTTTT.

The chain links TRBV7-8 to TRBJ1-2; 9 bases map to TRBD1. There are 15 residues in the CDR3. Germline V gene data show CDR1 as SGHVS and CDR2 as FQNEAQ. The V gene end was trimmed by 5 bases and the J gene end by 4 bases; junction bases not matched to a gene: 8. CDR3 in amino acids: CASSQERTGVYGYTF. The CDR3 nucleotides read TGTGCCAGCAGCCAAGAGAGGACAGGGGTCTATGGCTACACCTTC. Supplemented by reference TRBV7-8 and TRBJ1-2, the full variable domain reads GAGVSQSPRYKVAKRGQDVALRCDPISGHVSLFWYQQALGQGPEFLTYFQNEAQLDKSGLPSDRFFAERPEGSVSTLKIQRTQQEDSAVYLCASSQERTGVYGYTFGSGTRLTVV.

This chain links TRBV19 with TRBJ1-5; D may be TRBD1 (5 bases). Germline V gene lookup returns CDR1 LNHDA and CDR2 SQIVND (reference sequence). This CDR3 is 16 amino acids long. The V gene lost 5 bases and the J gene lost 4 bases, with 18 bases spanning the gap. The CDR3 sequence is CASSFPPSPGNQPQHF. The CDR3 DNA follows: TGTGCCAGTAGTTTTCCCCCGAGCCCAGGGAATCAGCCCCAGCATTTT.

The chain has TRBV27 and TRBJ2-3, with D uncertain. This CDR3 has 15 amino acids. Per germline, CDR1 MNHEY and CDR2 SMNVEV (reference sequence). V was cut by 5 bases and J by 3 bases, with 15 bases left in between. The CDR3 loop reads CASSTPFAHTDTQYF. The CDR3, as DNA: TGTGCCAGCAGTACGCCCTTTGCGCATACAGATACGCAGTATTTT.

This clone appeared a single time. The chain is built from TRBV15 and TRBJ1-1, with D tentatively TRBD1 (5 bases). This CDR3 has 14 residues. Deletions cut 0 bases from V and 6 bases from J, with 11 bases between. CDR1 is LNHNV, CDR2 YYDKDF, per germline (reference sequence). CDR3 in amino acids: CATSRDIQGSEAFF. For the CDR3, the DNA is TGTGCCACCAGCAGAGATATTCAGGGATCTGAAGCTTTCTTT. The entire variable domain, with the rest obtained from reference TRBV15 and TRBJ1-1, is as follows: DAMVIQNPRYQVTQFGKPVTLSCSQTLNHNVMYWYQQKSSQAPKLLFHYYDKDFNNEADTPDNFQSRRPNTSFCFLDIRSPGLGDTAMYLCATSRDIQGSEAFFGQGTRLTVV.

The V and J genes are TRBV11-2 and TRBJ2-3; D is uncertain. The germline CDR1 and CDR2 sequences are SGHAT and FQNNGV. Trimming took 0 bases from V and 5 from J, leaving 6 bases between them. The CDR3 loop spans 13 amino acids. CDR3 sequence (DNA): TGTGCCAGCAGCTTAGATTTAATAGATACGCAGTATTTT. Its translation is CASSLDLIDTQYF.

This clone was counted between two and nine times. The rearrangement joins TRBV5-1 to TRBJ1-6; D is unresolved. The CDR3 spans 14 residues. The V end was cut by 4 bases, the J end by 8 bases, with 13 bases between. Looked up from germline, CDR1 is SGHRS and CDR2 is YFSETQ. CDR3 protein: CASSDAHGDSPLHF. The CDR3 DNA is TGCGCCAGCAGCGACGCCCACGGAGATTCACCCCTCCACTTT.